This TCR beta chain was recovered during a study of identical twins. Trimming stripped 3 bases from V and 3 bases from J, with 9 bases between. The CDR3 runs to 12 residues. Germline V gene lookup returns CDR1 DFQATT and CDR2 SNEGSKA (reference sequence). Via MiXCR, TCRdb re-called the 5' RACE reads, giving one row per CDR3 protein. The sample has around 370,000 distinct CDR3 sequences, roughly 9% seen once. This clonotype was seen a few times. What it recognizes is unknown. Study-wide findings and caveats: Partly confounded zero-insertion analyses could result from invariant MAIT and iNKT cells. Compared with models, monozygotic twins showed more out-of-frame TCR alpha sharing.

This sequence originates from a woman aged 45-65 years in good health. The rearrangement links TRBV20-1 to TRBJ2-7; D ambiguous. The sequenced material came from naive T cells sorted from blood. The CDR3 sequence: CSASVDFYEQYF. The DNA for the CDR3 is TGCAGTGCTAGTGTCGACTTCTACGAGCAGTACTTC.